This T cell receptor (beta chain) derives from a study of blood T cell dynamics during melanoma immunotherapy. As for the study in general: Metastatic melanoma patients received first-line pembrolizumab or nivolumab plus ipilimumab.

Time point specified: pre-treatment baseline. TCRdb keeps only in-frame clones here, not all; method: immunoSEQ multiplex PCR. This table has fewer than 11,000 clones, around 89% appearing once. On this clone itself: What it recognizes is unknown.

Study-wide results and caveats: It remained unknown if the driving T cell clones were melanoma-specific.

CDR3 length equals 14 residues. V was trimmed by 1 base and J by 6 bases, leaving 12 bases between them. CDR1 and CDR2 (germline): SEHNR, FQNEAQ (reference sequence). This clonotype originated in a human donor with melanoma. V gene TRBV7-9 combines with J gene TRBJ1-2; D is perhaps TRBD1 (6 bases). Material: blood, obtained from a patient treated with checkpoint blockade. This chain's CDR3 is CASSLGEGVNGYTF. In DNA, the CDR3 is TGTGCCAGCAGCTTAGGCGAGGGGGTTAATGGCTACACCTTC.